A single sample is the source of the 15 T cell receptor beta chains below, sequenced in a study of tumor-infiltrating lymphocytes in primary liver carcinoma. A constant-region primer primed TCR beta cDNA synthesis from roughly 500 ng of total RNA. Three nested multiplex PCR rounds, a slightly modified ARM-PCR, produced the libraries for TCR beta. In the first two PCR rounds, TRBV1-TRBV30 forward primers were paired with a C-beta reverse primer, and each round lasted around 10 cycles. TCRdb recomputed calls from the multiplex PCR reads with MiXCR, one row per CDR3 protein. Of 85,000 to 100,000 distinct CDR3 sequences listed, around 68% are singletons. Extraction of RNA together with DNA used about 18-31 mg of unsorted bulk tissue. The sequenced sample consisted of tumor-adjacent normal liver tissue. These receptors were obtained from a man aged 35-49 years with primary liver carcinoma and hepatitis B virus infection.

Details on this clonotype: Mismatch with germline at one junction end may stem from a read error. The rearrangement links TRBV2 to TRBJ1-6; D perhaps matches TRBD1 (5 bases). This CDR3 comprises 14 residues. CDR1 is SNHLY, CDR2 FYNNEI, per germline. The CDR3 protein is CTSRVGYPRSPLHF. The DNA for the CDR3 is TGTACCAGCAGGGTGGGGTACCCCAGGTCACCCCTCCACTTT.

Of note for this clonotype: This could be a read error, since a much larger clone is one nucleotide away. The genes are TRBV7-8 and TRBJ1-2; D is ambiguous. CDR1 is SGHVS, CDR2 FQNEAQ, per germline. The CDR3 totals 14 residues. V lost 1 base and J 2 bases, leaving 8 bases between the germline ends. CDR3 sequence (DNA): TGTGCCAGCAGCTTAGGGACGGAAAACTATGGCTACACCTTC. This codes for CASSLGTENYGYTF.

With regard to this clonotype: Sequence at one end of the junction differs from germline and may be a read error. This chain connects TRBV6-5 to TRBJ2-7, with a weak D call TRBD2 (6 bases). The CDR3 has 17 amino acids. CDR1 and CDR2 (germline): MNHEY, SVGAGI. The CDR3 DNA is TGTACCAGCAGTACTTCTAGAGCAGGAGGAGGGATCTCCGAGCAGTACTTC. This encodes CTSSTSRAGGGISEQYF.

The chain couples TRBV29-1 to TRBJ2-1, with 9 bases identical to TRBD2. Trimming at V came to 8 bases and at J to 0 bases, leaving 5 bases not matched to a gene. The CDR3 runs 14 residues. Germline CDR1 and CDR2: SQVTM and ANQGSEA. CDR3 loop: CSMNSGSSYNEQFF. Written as DNA, the CDR3 is TGCAGCATGAATAGCGGGAGCTCCTACAATGAGCAGTTCTTC.

The V gene is TRBV7-9, the J gene TRBJ2-7; TRBD1 is a possible D gene (6 bases). Trimming pared 6 bases from V and 5 bases from J, leaving 17 bases between. The germline CDR1 and CDR2 sequences are SEHNR and FQNEAQ (reference sequence). The CDR3 extends over 14 amino acids. CDR3 sequence reads: CASRGDTGKDEQYF. The DNA of the CDR3 is TGTGCCAGCAGGGGGGACACCGGTAAAGACGAGCAGTACTTC.

Turning to this clonotype: Germline and junction disagree at one end, which may indicate a read error. The chain joins TRBV12-3 or TRBV12-4 to TRBJ2-5; 7 bases fit TRBD1. There are 13 residues in the CDR3. This chain's CDR3 is CASRWTGQETQYF. CDR3 in DNA: TGTGCCAGCAGGTGGACAGGTCAAGAGACCCAGTACTTT.

A single count supports this clonotype. The chain employs TRBV7-9 and TRBJ1-1; D remains ambiguous. This CDR3 is built from 16 residues. V was pared by 4 bases and J by 1 base, with 16 bases between. Germline V gene lookup returns CDR1 SEHNR and CDR2 FQNEAQ (reference sequence). The CDR3 spells CASSSPPGRTNTEAFF. CDR3 nucleotides: TGTGCCAGCAGCTCCCCCCCGGGTCGGACGAACACTGAAGCTTTCTTT. Together with reference TRBV7-9 and TRBJ1-1, the CDR3 gives the full variable domain: DTGVSQNPRHKITKRGQNVTFRCDPISEHNRLYWYRQTLGQGPEFLTYFQNEAQLEKSRLLSDRFSAERPKGSFSTLEIQRTEQGDSAMYLCASSSPPGRTNTEAFFGQGTRLTVV.

The V gene is TRBV10-2, the J gene TRBJ2-1, with TRBD2 matching over 12 bases. Germline CDR1 is WSHSY and CDR2 is SAAADI. This CDR3 region has 13 residues. Losses at the gene ends were 10 bases for V and 6 bases for J; bases not matched to a gene: 4. The CDR3 region is CAITSGGCNEQFF. In DNA form, the CDR3 reads TGCGCCATCACTAGCGGGGGGTGCAATGAGCAGTTCTTC.

The J gene is TRBJ2-1, the V gene TRBV14; 8 positions match TRBD2. Germline V gene sequence: CDR1 SGHDN, CDR2 FVKESK. There are 20 residues in the CDR3. V gave up 0 bases and J gave up 8 bases; unmatched junction bases: 21. In nucleotides, the CDR3 is TGTGCCAGCAGCCAAGACATCGGGTCAGGTCGGACTCAGCGGGGGTATGAGCAGTTCTTC. Amino acids: CASSQDIGSGRTQRGYEQFF.

The genes are TRBV29-1 and TRBJ1-2, with D maybe TRBD1 (5 bases). Trimming removed 7 bases at V and 5 bases at J, with 17 bases between. The CDR3 loop spans 13 amino acids. The germline CDR1 and CDR2 sequences are SQVTM and ANQGSEA. The CDR3 sequence is CSAAAGSGYGYTF. As DNA, the CDR3 is TGCAGCGCTGCGGCAGGGAGTGGGTATGGCTACACCTTC.

With respect to this clonotype: A junction end diverges from the germline sequence, so it may reflect a read error. The V call is TRBV4-2, the J call TRBJ2-6, with D hard to call. The CDR3 loop spans 17 amino acids. The germline V gene has CDR1 LGHNA and CDR2 YNFKEQ. The CDR3 protein is CASSPQEDLAEANILTF. In DNA, the CDR3 is TGTGCCAGCAGCCCCCAAGAAGATTTGGCTGAGGCCAACATCCTGACTTTC.

With respect to this clonotype: A single base separates this from a much larger clone, so it may be a read error. This chain uses TRBV11-3 with TRBJ2-2; tentatively, D is TRBD2 (5 bases). The CDR3 runs 14 residues. Germline V gene sequence: CDR1 SGHNT, CDR2 YENEEA. The CDR3 region has the DNA TGTGCCAGCAGGTTAGAAACGAACACCGGGGAGCTGGTTTTT. This sequence encodes CASRLETNTGELVF.

This clonotype was seen ten or more times. J is TRBJ1-1 and V is TRBV14; no firm D call. This CDR3 has 14 amino acids. In germline, CDR1 is SGHDN, CDR2 FVKESK. Trimming took off 4 bases at V and 4 bases at J, with 13 bases between the two ends. Here the CDR3 reads CASSPLGIATEAFF. As DNA, the CDR3 is TGTGCCAGCAGCCCTTTGGGGATCGCCACTGAAGCTTTCTTT.

About this clonotype: No conserved phenylalanine or tryptophan is present at the end of the CDR3, so a read error is the likely explanation. The chain links TRBV7-2 to TRBJ2-2, with 9 bases identical to TRBD2. CDR3 size: 17 residues. With 2 bases clipped from V and 2 bases from J, the junction kept 6 bases outside the gene matches. From germline, CDR1 is SGHTA and CDR2 FQGNSA. The chain's CDR3 is CASSLHGGLANTGELFS. The CDR3, as DNA: TGTGCCAGCAGCTTACACGGGGGACTAGCTAACACCGGGGAGCTGTTTTCT.

Regarding this clonotype: Given a much more abundant clone one base away, this may be a read error. V and J are TRBV2 and TRBJ2-3, with D possibly being TRBD1 (6 bases). Germline-derived CDR1 and CDR2 are SNHLY and FYNNEI. Trimming took 5 bases from V and 2 from J, leaving 17 bases between them. This CDR3 comprises 16 residues. CDR3 protein: CASSSPTGINTDTQYF. DNA of the CDR3: TGTGCCAGCAGTTCCCCAACAGGGATCAACACAGATACGCAGTATTTT.